The present T cell receptor (beta chain) was sequenced within a study of T cells in tumors after PD-1 blockade. In the study overall: Either cemiplimab 350 mg every 2 weeks or pembrolizumab 200 mg every 3 weeks was given. Some patients also took daily vismodegib 150 mg during anti-PD-1 treatment.

Assay used: immunoSEQ multiplex PCR; TCRdb lists only in-frame clones, some missing. The sample includes around 25,000 clones, nearly 85% seen only once; the top ten take roughly an eighth. The germline V and J ends were trimmed by 4 bases and 2 bases, with 7 bases remaining between them. The CDR3 length is 13 residues. Germline CDR1 is MNHEY and CDR2 is SVGEGT. The study's findings and limits: Around two fifths of tumor TCR clonotypes were also found in blood.

Tumor or blood genomic DNA was sequenced, with inputs of about 600 ng to 6,500 ng. The sample holds a few counts of this clone. Its antigen is not identified. The material sequenced was PBMCs, taken after anti-PD-1 treatment. This TCR was recovered from a human donor with basal cell carcinoma. The chain joins TRBV6-2 or TRBV6-3 to TRBJ2-3; D gene unclear. The CDR3 coding sequence is TGTGCCAGCAGTTTAGGCCCCACAGATACGCAGTATTTT. Amino acid sequence: CASSLGPTDTQYF.